By sample share, the clone carrying this T cell receptor (beta chain) is medium-sized (0.01 to 0.1%). Patients underwent thyroid surgery, and none had received any treatment before it. The CDR3 loop spans 13 amino acids. The germline CDR1 and CDR2 sequences are DFQATT and SNEGSKA (reference sequence). With 6 bases clipped from V and 3 bases from J, the junction kept 3 bases outside the gene matches. TCRdb ran MiXCR on the PCR reads. The sample has about 43,000 clones, under 4% seen once. The data were obtained in a study of metastatic and nonmetastatic thyroid tumors. About the research overall: Repertoires from malignant and benign thyroid patients were compared across blood and tumor or nodule tissue.

The clonotype comes from a female donor with papillary thyroid cancer or a benign thyroid nodule (not recorded which). Some clones in this sample may be carry-over from other donors' samples. The chain is built from TRBV20-1 and TRBJ1-2, with 11 bases identical to TRBD1. The sample taken for sequencing was blood. CDR3 nucleotides: TGCAGTGCACCGGGACAGGGGGACTATGGCTACACCTTC. Residues: CSAPGQGDYGYTF.